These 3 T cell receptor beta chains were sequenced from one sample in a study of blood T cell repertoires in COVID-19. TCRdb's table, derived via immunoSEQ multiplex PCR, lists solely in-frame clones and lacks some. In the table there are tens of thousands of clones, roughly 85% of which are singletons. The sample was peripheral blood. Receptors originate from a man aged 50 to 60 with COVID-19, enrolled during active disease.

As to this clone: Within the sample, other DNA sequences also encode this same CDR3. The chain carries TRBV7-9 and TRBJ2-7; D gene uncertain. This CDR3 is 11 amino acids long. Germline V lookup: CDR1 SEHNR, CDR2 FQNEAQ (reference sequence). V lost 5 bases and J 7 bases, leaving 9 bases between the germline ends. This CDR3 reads CASSPSYEQYF. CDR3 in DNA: TGTGCCAGCAGCCCTAGTTATGAGCAGTACTTC.

CDR3 sequence (DNA): TGTGCCAGCAGCTTAGGGGGGGACAGTGGGTCCCAGTACTTC. The encoded protein is CASSLGGDSGSQYF. This chain uses TRBV7-2 with TRBJ2-5; D possibly corresponds to TRBD1 (7 bases). CDR3 size: 14 residues. Germline V gene lookup returns CDR1 SGHTA and CDR2 FQGNSA. Deletions cut 1 base from V and 9 bases from J, with 15 bases between.

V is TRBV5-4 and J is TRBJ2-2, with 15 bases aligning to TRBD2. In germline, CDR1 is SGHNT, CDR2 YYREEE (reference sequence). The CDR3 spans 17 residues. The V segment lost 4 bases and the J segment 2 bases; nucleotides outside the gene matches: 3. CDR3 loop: CASSEGLAGGNTGELFF. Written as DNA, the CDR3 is TGTGCCAGCAGCGAGGGACTAGCGGGAGGTAACACCGGGGAGCTGTTTTTT.